Below, one T cell receptor (beta chain) is given with its context. Antigen specificity is unknown. The same CDR3 can be traced to other DNA sequences in this sample. The CDR3 runs 15 residues. Germline CDR1 MNHNS, CDR2 SASEGT. V was clipped by 2 bases and J by 1 base, with 6 bases between them. This sample was included in a study of somatic mutations in cytotoxic T cells in rheumatoid arthritis. Study summary: Blood samples of roughly 28 ml were drawn from patients (in EDTA) right after diagnosis and before any treatment.

Positive selection with magnetic beads achieved the isolation of CD4+ and CD8+ cells, followed by a flow cytometry check of purity. Sequencing used immunoSEQ multiplex PCR; TCRdb keeps in-frame clones, though not all of them. The table has about 16,000 clones, 70% to 85% seen once; the top ten hold about an eighth. Points from the study as a whole: The targets (antigens) of the expanded CD8+ clones were not known.

The specimen sequenced was CD8+ T cells sorted from blood. The genes are TRBV6-1 and TRBJ2-6; maybe TRBD1 (5 bases). This TCR came from an adult with rheumatoid arthritis. Here the CDR3 reads CASSEQGSGANVLTF. The CDR3 DNA sequence: TGTGCCAGCAGTGAACAGGGTTCTGGGGCCAACGTCCTGACTTTC.